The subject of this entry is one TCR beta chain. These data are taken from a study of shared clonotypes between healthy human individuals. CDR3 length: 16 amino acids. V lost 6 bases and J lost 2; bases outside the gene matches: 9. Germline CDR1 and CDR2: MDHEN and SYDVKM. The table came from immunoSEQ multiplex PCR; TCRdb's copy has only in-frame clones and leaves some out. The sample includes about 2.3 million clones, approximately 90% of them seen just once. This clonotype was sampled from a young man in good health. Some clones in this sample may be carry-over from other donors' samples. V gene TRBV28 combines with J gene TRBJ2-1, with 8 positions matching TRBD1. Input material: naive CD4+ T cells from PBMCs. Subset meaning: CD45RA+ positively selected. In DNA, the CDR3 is TGTGCCAGCAGCTTTACCGGGACAGGAGCCTACAATGAGCAGTTCTTC. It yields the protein CASSFTGTGAYNEQFF.